The 26 T cell receptor beta chains reported below all come from one sample, sequenced in a study of shared clonotypes between healthy human individuals. Method: immunoSEQ multiplex PCR; TCRdb's copy keeps in-frame clones and lacks some. This repertoire shows some 700,000 clones, roughly 91% found once; its top ten account for roughly 36%. The sequencing sample was made of memory CD8+ T cells from PBMCs. The subset was: CD45RO+ cells pooled with CCR7-negative TemRA cells. Receptors were obtained from a man aged 18 to 35 in good health. Some clones in this sample may be carry-over from other donors' samples.

The CDR3 protein is CASSLVGGGTEAFF. The CDR3 DNA reads TGTGCCAGCAGCTTGGTGGGGGGAGGGACTGAAGCTTTCTTT. The V gene is TRBV5-6, the J gene TRBJ1-1; the D gene is possibly TRBD1 (5 bases). V was pared by 0 bases and J by 5 bases, with 11 bases between. This CDR3 region has 14 residues. Germline V gene data show CDR1 as SGHDT and CDR2 as YYEEEE.

This clone was observed once. This chain joins TRBV19 and TRBJ1-2; tentative D call: TRBD1 (6 bases). Germline V gene sequence: CDR1 LNHDA, CDR2 SQIVND (reference sequence). The CDR3 covers 14 residues. V gave up 10 bases and J gave up 0 bases, with 15 bases separating them. The CDR3 coding sequence is TGTGCCACCGCGACAAGGACAGCTAACTATGGCTACACCTTC. It is translated as CATATRTANYGYTF.

The chain carries TRBV9 and TRBJ2-2; TRBD2 matches 10 bases. The trim removed 2 bases at V and 4 bases at J, leaving 5 bases unmatched. The germline CDR1 and CDR2 sequences are SGDLS and YYNGEE. This CDR3 region has 16 residues. The CDR3 bases are TGTGCCAGCAGCGTCAGCGGGAGGGCTGGCACCGGGGAGCTGTTTTTT. Translating gives CASSVSGRAGTGELFF.

This clone was picked up one time. This rearrangement joins TRBV10-1 to TRBJ2-7; D may match TRBD1 or TRBD2 (5 bases each). The V and J ends lost 3 bases and 3 bases respectively, with 9 bases between them. Germline-derived CDR1 and CDR2 are WNHNN and SYGVQD (reference sequence). The CDR3 contains 13 residues. CDR3 bases: TGCGCCAGCAGTGAACGGGACGGCTACGAGCAGTACTTC. Amino acid sequence: CASSERDGYEQYF.

This chain joins TRBV6-6 and TRBJ2-5; 9 bases fit TRBD2. With V trimmed by 6 bases and J by 4 bases, 9 bases remained unmatched. This CDR3 is 15 amino acids long. CDR1 and CDR2 from the germline V gene are MNHNY and SVGAGI (reference sequence). The CDR3 coding sequence is TGTGCCAGCAGCTCCCGCGGGGGGGGGAGAGAGACCCAGTACTTC. Its translation is CASSSRGGGRETQYF.

This clone appeared once. The CDR3 sequence is CASSTRDGPYNEQFF. The CDR3 nucleotides are TGCGCCAGCAGCACCCGGGACGGACCCTACAATGAGCAGTTCTTC. This chain links TRBV5-1 with TRBJ2-1, with D possibly called TRBD1 or TRBD2 (5 bases each). CDR1 and CDR2 from the germline V gene are SGHRS and YFSETQ. This CDR3 spans 15 amino acids. V lost 4 bases, J lost 2 bases, and 13 bases lay in between.

The chain is built from TRBV4-3 and TRBJ1-6; no clear D. V was trimmed by 0 bases and J by 3 bases, leaving 9 bases between them. This CDR3 comprises 16 residues. Germline V CDR1 and CDR2: LGHNA, YSLEER. CDR3 loop: CASSQEEGFYNSPLHF. CDR3 nucleotides: TGCGCCAGCAGCCAAGAAGAGGGTTTCTATAATTCACCCCTCCACTTT.

J is TRBJ2-2 and V is TRBV19; 7 bases match TRBD2. CDR3 length: 14 amino acids. V lost 7 bases, J lost 6 bases, and 8 bases stayed unmatched. Per the germline V gene, CDR1 is LNHDA and CDR2 is SQIVND (reference sequence). The CDR3 region is CASTPGRGAGELFF. The CDR3 DNA reads TGTGCCAGTACCCCTGGGAGGGGAGCCGGGGAGCTGTTTTTT.

The chain employs TRBV5-1 and TRBJ1-1; 7 bases agree with TRBD1. Germline CDR1 is SGHRS and CDR2 is YFSETQ. The trim removed 0 bases at V and 1 base at J, leaving 6 bases unmatched. This CDR3 region has 16 residues. CDR3: CASSLVGGDRNTEAFF. CDR3 DNA sequence: TGCGCCAGCAGCTTGGTAGGGGGCGATCGGAACACTGAAGCTTTCTTT.

The CDR3 sequence: CASSLVGGGVPYEQYF. CDR3 DNA sequence: TGTGCCAGCAGCTTAGTTGGTGGGGGTGTACCCTACGAGCAGTACTTC. The chain joins TRBV7-9 to TRBJ2-7; D may match TRBD1 or TRBD2 (5 bases each). CDR1 and CDR2 (germline): SEHNR, FQNEAQ (reference sequence). The CDR3 consists of 16 residues. V lost 1 base and J lost 2, with 15 bases in between.

The CDR3 region has the DNA TGTGCCAGCAGTCAACTCACAGGGGGCAGCGAGCAGTACTTC. This sequence encodes CASSQLTGGSEQYF. V and J are TRBV28 and TRBJ2-7, with TRBD1 identical over 9 bases. The CDR3 is 14 amino acids. After removal of 5 bases from V and 6 bases from J, the junction contained 8 bases not matched to a gene. Germline CDR1 and CDR2: MDHEN and SYDVKM.

The chain carries TRBV19 and TRBJ1-3; D not resolved. The CDR3 covers 15 residues. Germline CDR1 reads LNHDA; CDR2 reads SQIVND (reference sequence). Trimming pared 5 bases from V and 4 bases from J, leaving 15 bases between. The CDR3: CASSPLIGSGNTIYF. The CDR3 region has the DNA TGTGCCAGTAGTCCCCTCATAGGTTCCGGAAACACCATATATTTT. The whole variable domain, filled in from reference TRBV19 and TRBJ1-3, reads DGGITQSPKYLFRKEGQNVTLSCEQNLNHDAMYWYRQDPGQGLRLIYYSQIVNDFQKGDIAEGYSVSREKKESFPLTVTSAQKNPTAFYLCASSPLIGSGNTIYFGEGSWLTVV.

A few counts support this clone. The sample contains more than one DNA sequence encoding this CDR3. This chain links TRBV9 with TRBJ1-5, with D tentatively TRBD1 (5 bases). Per the germline V gene, CDR1 is SGDLS and CDR2 is YYNGEE. The V and J ends lost 2 bases and 3 bases respectively, with 12 bases between them. There are 15 residues in the CDR3. In DNA, the CDR3 is TGTGCCAGCAGCGTCGACGGGACGGACAATCAGCCCCAGCATTTT. Its protein product is CASSVDGTDNQPQHF.

The chain links TRBV7-9 to TRBJ2-7; 7 bases align to TRBD2. The CDR3 spans 16 residues. Germline V gene sequence: CDR1 SEHNR, CDR2 FQNEAQ (reference sequence). Trimming removed 5 bases from V and 0 bases from J; junction bases left unmatched: 10. The CDR3 DNA is TGTGCCAGCAGCACCCAACTAGCGCCTAGCTCCTACGAGCAGTACTTC. This sequence encodes CASSTQLAPSSYEQYF.

V is TRBV28 and J is TRBJ2-3, with TRBD1 matching 7 bases. The germline gives CDR1 MDHEN, CDR2 SYDVKM. V lost 4 bases to trimming and J lost 0 bases; unmatched junction nucleotides: 4. The CDR3 length is 15 residues. The DNA for the CDR3 is TGTGCCAGCAGTTGGCAGGGGGTAAGCACAGATACGCAGTATTTT. This encodes CASSWQGVSTDTQYF.

The chain has TRBV28 and TRBJ2-7, with a possible D match to TRBD2 (6 bases). CDR1 and CDR2 (germline): MDHEN, SYDVKM. This CDR3 is built from 13 residues. Trimming shortened V by 5 bases and J by 1 base, and 9 bases separated the two germline ends. The CDR3 region has the DNA TGTGCCAGCAGTCACGGGGGTTCCTACGAGCAGTACTTC. Its translation: CASSHGGSYEQYF. Looking up the rest from reference TRBV28 and TRBJ2-7 gives the full variable domain: DVKVTQSSRYLVKRTGEKVFLECVQDMDHENMFWYRQDPGLGLRLIYFSYDVKMKEKGDIPEGYSVSREKKERFSLILESASTNQTSMYLCASSHGGSYEQYFGPGTRLTVT.

The chain uses TRBV28 and TRBJ2-2; TRBD1 matches at 12 bases. Trimming at V came to 7 bases and at J to 6 bases, leaving 18 bases not matched to a gene. The germline gives CDR1 MDHEN, CDR2 SYDVKM. This CDR3 is 19 amino acids long. CDR3 sequence reads: CASTRPGTVGTGGSGELFF. CDR3 nucleotide sequence: TGTGCCAGCACCCGTCCCGGGACAGTCGGGACAGGGGGCTCCGGGGAGCTGTTTTTT.

The chain uses TRBV7-9 and TRBJ2-1; 10 bases align to TRBD1. Germline CDR1 and CDR2: SEHNR and FQNEAQ (reference sequence). Losses at the gene ends were 5 bases for V and 8 bases for J; bases not matched to a gene: 6. CDR3 length equals 14 residues. The CDR3 nucleotides read TGTGCCAGCAGCCCGGGACAGGGGAACGATGAGCAGTTCTTC. Translation gives CASSPGQGNDEQFF. Variable domain in full (rest from reference TRBV7-9 and TRBJ2-1): DTGVSQNPRHKITKRGQNVTFRCDPISEHNRLYWYRQTLGQGPEFLTYFQNEAQLEKSRLLSDRFSAERPKGSFSTLEIQRTEQGDSAMYLCASSPGQGNDEQFFGPGTRLTVL.

The V call is TRBV7-9, the J call TRBJ2-1; no firm D call. The V gene's germline CDR1 is SEHNR and CDR2 FQNEAQ (reference sequence). The CDR3 spans 12 residues. V was pared by 4 bases and J by 6 bases, with 7 bases between. The CDR3 here is CASSSQFNEQFF. The CDR3 DNA follows: TGTGCCAGCAGCTCCCAATTCAATGAGCAGTTCTTC.

This chain connects TRBV4-1 to TRBJ2-5, with D perhaps TRBD2 (5 bases). There are 15 residues in the CDR3. Germline CDR1 is MGHRA and CDR2 is YSYEKL. V dropped 3 bases and J dropped 5 bases, with 16 bases sitting between them. The CDR3 here is CASSHERRPGETQYF. For the CDR3, the DNA is TGCGCCAGCAGCCATGAGAGGCGTCCGGGGGAGACCCAGTACTTC.

In nucleotides, the CDR3 is TGTGCCAGCAGCTTAGGGCCGGGAGGGCCGGAGGAGCAGTTCTTC. This codes for CASSLGPGGPEEQFF. The chain carries TRBV7-9 and TRBJ2-1; TRBD2 matches 8 bases. V lost 1 base, J lost 10 bases, and 9 bases stayed unmatched. There are 15 residues in the CDR3. Germline V gene lookup returns CDR1 SEHNR and CDR2 FQNEAQ (reference sequence).

The genes are TRBV2 and TRBJ1-6; maybe TRBD1 (5 bases). The CDR3 is 15 residues long. V was pared by 8 bases and J by 9 bases, with 20 bases between. Germline loops: CDR1 SNHLY, CDR2 FYNNEI. This CDR3 reads CASPGDGGRGSPLHF. CDR3 nucleotides: TGTGCCAGCCCCGGGGACGGCGGGCGCGGTTCACCCCTCCACTTT.

The chain is built from TRBV21-1 and TRBJ2-2; no check of the table's D call, TRBD2, against the DNA was made. TRBV21-1 is reported as a pseudogene. The CDR3 length is 20 residues. The CDR3 sequence: CASSVHRDRVSGRVTGELFF. CDR3 sequence (DNA): TGTGCCAGCAGCGTTCACCGGGACAGGGTAAGCGGGAGGGTAACCGGGGAGCTGTTTTTT.

V gene TRBV12-2 combines with J gene TRBJ2-2; whether TRBD2, the table's D call, matches the DNA was not checked. TRBV12-2 is recorded as a pseudogene. The CDR3 has 19 residues. CDR3 DNA: TGTGCAAGTCGCTTAGTGAAGGGACTAGCGGGAGCTAGGACCGGGGAGCTGTTTTTT. This gives the protein CASRLVKGLAGARTGELFF.

The V and J genes are TRBV9 and TRBJ2-1; 8 bases line up with TRBD2. The trim removed 4 bases at V and 8 bases at J, leaving 8 bases unmatched. The CDR3 is made up of 14 amino acids. Per the germline V gene, CDR1 is SGDLS and CDR2 is YYNGEE. The CDR3 protein is CASSFSGKNDEQFF. The CDR3 DNA reads TGTGCCAGCAGCTTTAGCGGGAAGAATGATGAGCAGTTCTTC.

This sequence joins TRBV6-1 and TRBJ2-2; 9 bases line up with TRBD1. The CDR3 covers 19 residues. The germline gives CDR1 MNHNS, CDR2 SASEGT. With 2 bases clipped from V and 6 bases from J, the junction kept 16 bases outside the gene matches. The CDR3 is CASSEFLLRRDRVSGELFF. Written as DNA, the CDR3 is TGTGCCAGCAGTGAATTTCTCCTACGACGGGACAGGGTATCCGGGGAGCTGTTTTTT.